This T cell receptor (beta chain) was recovered during a study of somatic mutations in cytotoxic T cells in rheumatoid arthritis. Magnetic beads with positive selection isolated CD4+ and CD8+ fractions, whose purity was verified by flow cytometry. Study-level results: Patients with rheumatoid arthritis, but not healthy controls, had CD8+ clonality that increased with age. A largest CD8+ clone above 20% of CD8+ cells occurred in about an eighth of the 65 patients.

The table came from immunoSEQ multiplex PCR; TCRdb's copy has only in-frame clones and leaves some out. The sample lists some 14,000 clones, about 93% occurring once. Turning to this clone: Its target is unknown.

Material: CD4+ T cells sorted from blood. This receptor was taken from a man aged 65 to 85 with rheumatoid arthritis.

The CDR3 is CASSTLAGGSVTYNEQFF. DNA for the CDR3: TGTGCCAGTAGTACCCTAGCGGGGGGGTCTGTCACCTACAATGAGCAGTTCTTC. The chain joins TRBV19 to TRBJ2-1; 12 nucleotides match TRBD2. Germline V gene lookup returns CDR1 LNHDA and CDR2 SQIVND (reference sequence). The CDR3 consists of 18 residues. Germline trimming cut 4 bases from V and 2 bases from J; bases unmatched to any gene: 9.